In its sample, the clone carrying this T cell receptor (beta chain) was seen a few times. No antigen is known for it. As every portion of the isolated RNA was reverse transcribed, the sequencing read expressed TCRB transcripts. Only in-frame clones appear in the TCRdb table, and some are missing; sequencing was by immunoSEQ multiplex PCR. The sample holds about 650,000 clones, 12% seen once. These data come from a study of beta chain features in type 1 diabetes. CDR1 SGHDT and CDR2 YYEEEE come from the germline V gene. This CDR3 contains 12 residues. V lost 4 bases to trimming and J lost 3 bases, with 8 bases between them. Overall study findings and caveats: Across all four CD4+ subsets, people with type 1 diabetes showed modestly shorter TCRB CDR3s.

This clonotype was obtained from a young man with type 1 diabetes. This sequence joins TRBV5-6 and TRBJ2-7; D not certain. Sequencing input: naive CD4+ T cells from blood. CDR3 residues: CASSILGYEQYF. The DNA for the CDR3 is TGTGCCAGCAGCATCTTAGGCTACGAGCAGTACTTC.